A selection of T cell receptor beta chains follows, all from one sample in a study of shared clonotypes between healthy human individuals. Data came from immunoSEQ multiplex PCR; TCRdb stores just in-frame clones and leaves some out. The data contain fewer than 650,000 clones, roughly four fifths of them singletons. Sequenced material: PBMCs. The receptors shown here come from a woman aged 40-49 years in good health. Some clones in this sample may be carry-over from other donors' samples. CDR3s include the opening cysteine and the closing phenylalanine or tryptophan. D genes are given only for firm matches. The size of a clone is reported for some rows only, either as once, few or many, or as a class for expanded clones.

>TRBV11-2|-|TRBJ2-2|TRBD2
CASSRGREAGELFF
TGTGCCAGCAGCCGGGGGCGGGAGGCCGGGGAGCTGTTTTTT
>TRBV2|-|TRBJ2-1|-
CASSGGHNYNEQFF
TGTGCCAGCAGTGGGGGGCACAACTACAATGAGCAGTTCTTC
>TRBV6-1|-|TRBJ1-4|TRBD1
CASSIRDREKLFF
TGTGCCAGCAGTATCCGGGACAGAGAAAAACTGTTTTTT
>TRBV5-4|-|TRBJ2-7|TRBD2
CASSLDLAGGLRAYEQYF
TGTGCCAGCAGCTTGGACCTAGCGGGAGGGTTAAGGGCCTACGAGCAGTACTTC
>TRBV7-8|-|TRBJ2-1|-
CASSGTNEQFF
TGTGCCAGCAGCGGGACGAATGAGCAGTTCTTC
>TRBV5-1|-|TRBJ2-2|-
CASSPGTINTGELFF
TGCGCCAGCAGCCCAGGGACAATAAACACCGGGGAGCTGTTTTTT
>TRBV15|-|TRBJ2-5|TRBD2
CATSPRTSDQETQYF
TGTGCCACCAGCCCAAGGACTAGCGACCAAGAGACCCAGTACTTC
>TRBV5-4|-|TRBJ2-1|-
CASSLRGLYNEQFF
TGTGCCAGCAGCTTGCGAGGGCTTTACAATGAGCAGTTCTTC
>TRBV7-9|few|TRBJ1-1|TRBD1
CASSPSDRGQTNTEAFF
TGTGCCAGCAGCCCAAGTGACCGGGGACAGACGAACACTGAAGCTTTCTTT
>TRBV5-1|-|TRBJ2-7|-
CASSLGWGNYEQYF
TGCGCCAGCAGCTTGGGGTGGGGGAACTACGAGCAGTACTTC
>TRBV28|-|TRBJ2-1|-
CASSWGRGYNEQFF
TGTGCCAGCAGCTGGGGGCGGGGCTACAATGAGCAGTTCTTC
>TRBV7-9|few|TRBJ1-4|-
CASSRAGQPNEKLFF
TGTGCCAGCAGCCGAGCAGGACAGCCAAATGAAAAACTGTTTTTT
>TRBV21-1|-|TRBJ2-7|-
CASSSGRIGNCEQYF
TGTGCCAGCAGCTCGGGACGCATAGGTAACTGCGAGCAGTACTTC
>TRBV6-5|-|TRBJ1-1|TRBD1
CASSPGTVNTEAFF
TGTGCCAGCAGTCCCGGGACAGTGAACACTGAAGCTTTCTTT
>TRBV27|-|TRBJ2-1|-
CASSLFLMGNYNEQFF
TGTGCCAGCAGTCTTTTCTTAATGGGAAACTACAATGAGCAGTTCTTC